A selection of T cell receptor beta chains follows, all from one sample in a study of control samples from healthy donors and cancer patients. TCRdb's copy holds only in-frame clones and misses some; the assay was immunoSEQ multiplex PCR. The data show about 100,000 clones, less than 90% seen once. What was sequenced was blood. These receptors came from a woman aged 45-65 years in good health. The CDR3 runs from the conserved cysteine through the conserved F or W. Each record gives: clone size, V gene, CDR3 length, D gene, J gene, CDR3 DNA, CDR3 protein. D genes are given only for firm matches. Clone size is given for some rows only: seen once, a few or many times, or a class if the clone is expanded.

>NA|TRBV11-2|16|TRBD1|TRBJ2-1
TGTGCCAGCAGCTTACGGACGGGGACAGGGGGTAATGAGCAGTTCTTC
CASSLRTGTGGNEQFF
>NA|TRBV4-3|15|NA|TRBJ1-2
TGCGCCAGCAGCCAAGACAGGCCTGTGAACTATGGCTACACCTTC
CASSQDRPVNYGYTF
>NA|TRBV2|13|NA|TRBJ1-2
TGTGCCAGCAGTGAACAGGCAAACTATGGCTACACCTTC
CASSEQANYGYTF
>NA|TRBV18|13|NA|TRBJ2-7
TGTGCCAGCTCTGGCAGGTCGCCTGACGAGCAGTACTTC
CASSGRSPDEQYF
>NA|TRBV7-3|19|NA|TRBJ2-1
TGTGCCAGCAGCCCTAAGTACTACCCCCGCCCCATCTCCTACAATGAGCAGTTCTTC
CASSPKYYPRPISYNEQFF
>NA|TRBV7-9|15|NA|TRBJ1-6
TGTGCCAGCAGCCCACCGGGGCCAAGTAGGCCACCCCTCCACTTT
CASSPPGPSRPPLHF
>NA|TRBV18|16|TRBD2|TRBJ2-7
TGTGCCAGCTCTCCCGGACAAGCGGGGGGTCGATACGAGCAGTACTTC
CASSPGQAGGRYEQYF
>NA|TRBV11-2|13|NA|TRBJ2-3
TGTGCCAGCAGCGCCTCTCACACAGATACGCAGTATTTT
CASSASHTDTQYF
>NA|TRBV21-1|13|NA|TRBJ2-4
TGTGCCAGCCGCGTTTATTCCAAAAACATTCAGTACTTC
CASRVYSKNIQYF
>NA|TRBV30|11|NA|TRBJ1-1
TGTGCCTGGAAAGGCCCCGGGCCCGCTTTCTTT
CAWKGPGPAFF
>NA|TRBV5-1|13|NA|TRBJ2-1
TGCGCCAGCAGCTTCGCGTCCTACAATGAGCAGTTCTTC
CASSFASYNEQFF
>few|TRBV2|13|NA|TRBJ2-1
TGTGCCAGCAGTGATACTATACCTTGGGGGCAGTTCTTC
CASSDTIPWGQFF
>NA|TRBV7-3|16|NA|TRBJ2-6
TGTGCCAGCAGCCGCACCGGGACCTCTGGGGCCAACGTCCTGACTTTC
CASSRTGTSGANVLTF
>NA|TRBV10-2|13|NA|TRBJ1-2
TGCGCCAGCAGTGAAACGGATGTCTATGGCTACACCTTC
CASSETDVYGYTF
>NA|TRBV4-3|16|NA|TRBJ1-1
TGCGCCAGCAGCCAAGGGTCCAACAGGCGGCCGACTGAAGCTTTCTTT
CASSQGSNRRPTEAFF
>NA|TRBV3-1/TRBV3-2|11|NA|TRBJ2-1
TGTGCCAGCAGCCAACGCAATGAGCAGTTCTTC
CASSQRNEQFF
>NA|TRBV3-1/TRBV3-2|14|TRBD1|TRBJ2-4
TGTGCCAGCTTAACAGGGGGCGTTATAAACATTCAGTACTTC
CASLTGGVINIQYF
>NA|TRBV28|14|NA|TRBJ2-2
TGTGCCAGCGCTGTCTGGGGGCGCACCGGGGAGCTGTTTTTT
CASAVWGRTGELFF
>NA|TRBV9|15|NA|TRBJ1-5
TGTGCCAGCAGCTCCAGTAAGGGAACCAATCAGCCCCAGCATTTT
CASSSSKGTNQPQHF
>NA|TRBV10-1|14|NA|TRBJ2-7
TGCGCCAGCAGTGAGGGTTTCGCAACCTACGAGCAGTACTTC
CASSEGFATYEQYF
>NA|TRBV27|14|TRBD1|TRBJ2-2
TGTGCCAGCAGTTGGACAGGGAACACCGGGGAGCTGTTTTTT
CASSWTGNTGELFF
>NA|TRBV7-2|15|TRBD1|TRBJ1-1
TGTGCCAGCAGCTTATGGGACAGGGCGGACACTGAAGCTTTCTTT
CASSLWDRADTEAFF
>NA|TRBV7-9|14|NA|TRBJ1-1
TGTGCCAGCAGCTCGGGGACGGCTAACACTGAAGCTTTCTTT
CASSSGTANTEAFF
>NA|TRBV4-1|15|NA|TRBJ1-4
TGCGCCAGCAGCCAAGGCCACCGGGACCTACAAAAACTGTTTTTT
CASSQGHRDLQKLFF
>few|TRBV11-2|13|NA|TRBJ2-1
TGTGCCAGCAGCTTAGGCCAGCTTGGCGAGCAGTTCTTC
CASSLGQLGEQFF
>NA|TRBV24-1|19|NA|TRBJ2-6
TGTGCCACCAGTGATTTCCGGGGTGAAAGTAACTCTGGGGCCAACGTCCTGACTTTC
CATSDFRGESNSGANVLTF
>NA|TRBV2|13|NA|TRBJ1-1
TGTGCCAGCACCATAGACATGAACACTGAAGCTTTCTTT
CASTIDMNTEAFF
>NA|TRBV30|12|NA|TRBJ2-3
TGTGCCTGGGCCATGGGCCCAGATACGCAGTATTTT
CAWAMGPDTQYF
>NA|TRBV27|13|NA|TRBJ2-3
TGTGCCAGCAGTTTGATCGGCCCAGATACGCAGTATTTT
CASSLIGPDTQYF
>NA|TRBV2|13|NA|TRBJ2-2
TGTGCCAGCAGTGCGAGAGGATTAGGGGAGCTGTTTTTT
CASSARGLGELFF
>NA|TRBV4-1|12|NA|TRBJ1-2
TGCGCCAGCAGCCAAGATGGTGCAGGCTACACCTTC
CASSQDGAGYTF
>NA|TRBV5-5|13|NA|TRBJ2-1
TGTGCCAGCAGTTACGGACAGAACAATGAGCAGTTCTTC
CASSYGQNNEQFF
>NA|TRBV11-2|16|NA|TRBJ2-1
TGTGCCAGCAGCTTGCTCCGCGGGGGCGTTTACAATGAGCAGTTCTTC
CASSLLRGGVYNEQFF
>NA|TRBV27|12|NA|TRBJ2-5
TGTGCCAGCAGGAGCCGGCAAGAGACCCAGTACTTC
CASRSRQETQYF
>NA|TRBV30|13|NA|TRBJ1-4
TGTGCCTGGAGTGGGGACACCCGTGAGGGACTGTTTTTT
CAWSGDTREGLFF
>NA|TRBV30|13|NA|TRBJ1-5
TGTGCCTGGATGGGACACCCCAATCAGCCCCAGCATTTT
CAWMGHPNQPQHF